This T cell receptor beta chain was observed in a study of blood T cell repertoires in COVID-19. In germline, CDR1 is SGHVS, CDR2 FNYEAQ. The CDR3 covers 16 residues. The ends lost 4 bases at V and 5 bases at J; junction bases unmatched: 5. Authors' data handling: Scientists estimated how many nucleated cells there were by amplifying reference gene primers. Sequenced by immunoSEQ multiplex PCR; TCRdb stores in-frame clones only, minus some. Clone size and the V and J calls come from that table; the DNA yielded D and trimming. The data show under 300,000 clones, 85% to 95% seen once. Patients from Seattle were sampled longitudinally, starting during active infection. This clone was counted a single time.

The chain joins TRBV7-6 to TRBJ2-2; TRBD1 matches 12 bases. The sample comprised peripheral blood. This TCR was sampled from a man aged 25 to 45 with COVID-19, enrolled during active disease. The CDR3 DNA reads TGTGCCAGCAGCTCCTGGGACAGGGGGCTGACCGGGGAGCTGTTTTTT. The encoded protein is CASSSWDRGLTGELFF.